This paragraph covers one TCR beta chain sequence. Antigen specificity is unknown. CDR3 length: 16 residues. Germline values: CDR1 MNHEY, CDR2 SVGAGI. V was clipped by 2 bases and J by 6 bases; unmatched bases: 8. These data are taken from a study of cytomegalovirus exposure and HLA in healthy donors. In the study overall: In an earlier analysis, around 100 million unique TCR beta sequences were found from some 170 million T cells.

Regarding the study as a whole: The authors considered a cluster of highly shared sequence variants likely to be a sequencing artifact.

Both 60 Vbeta primers and 13 Jbeta primers went into the PCR. Generated by immunoSEQ multiplex PCR, the TCRdb table keeps only in-frame clones and is missing some. This sample has more than 95,000 clones, with 81% found just once. The source of this sequence is a man between 18 and 35 years old in good health and CMV-seronegative. Sequences were obtained from PBMCs. The chain combines TRBV6-5 with TRBJ2-1; 9 nucleotides match TRBD1. The CDR3 DNA sequence: TGTGCCAGCAGTTACCCCGGGACAGGGAAAGGCAATGAGCAGTTCTTC. It encodes CASSYPGTGKGNEQFF.